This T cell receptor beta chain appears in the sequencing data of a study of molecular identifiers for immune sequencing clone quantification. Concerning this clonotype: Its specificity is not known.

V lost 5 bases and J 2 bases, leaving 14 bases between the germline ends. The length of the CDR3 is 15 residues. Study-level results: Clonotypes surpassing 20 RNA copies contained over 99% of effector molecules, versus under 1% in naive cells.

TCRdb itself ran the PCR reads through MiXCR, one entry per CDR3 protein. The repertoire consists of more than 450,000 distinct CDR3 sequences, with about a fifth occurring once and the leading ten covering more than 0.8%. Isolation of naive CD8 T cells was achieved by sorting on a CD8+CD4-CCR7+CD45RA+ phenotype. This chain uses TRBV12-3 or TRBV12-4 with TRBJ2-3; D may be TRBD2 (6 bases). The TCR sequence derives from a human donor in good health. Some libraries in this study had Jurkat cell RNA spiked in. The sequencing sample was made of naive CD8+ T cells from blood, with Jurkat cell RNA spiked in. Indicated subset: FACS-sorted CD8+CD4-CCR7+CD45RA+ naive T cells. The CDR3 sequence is CASSPPGDLTDTQYF. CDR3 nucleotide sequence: TGTGCCAGCAGTCCTCCGGGGGACCTCACAGATACGCAGTATTTT.